The clone carrying this T cell receptor beta chain has at least ten counts. The sample comes from a study of neurological immune-mediated disorders. Germline loops: CDR1 LGHNA, CDR2 YNFKEQ. Trimming took 5 bases from V and 7 from J, leaving 14 bases between them. The CDR3 loop spans 13 amino acids. TCRdb re-analysed the 5' RACE reads in MiXCR, keeping a single row per CDR3 protein. The sample records about 40,000 distinct CDR3 sequences, approximately 2.4% being singletons. This TCR came from a man aged 45-65 years with multiple sclerosis. The sample taken for sequencing was PBMCs. The J gene is TRBJ1-1, the V gene TRBV4-2; no clear D gene. CDR3 in DNA: TGTGCCAGCAGCGAAGTAGGTAACGGTGAAGCTTTCTTT. Translation: CASSEVGNGEAFF.